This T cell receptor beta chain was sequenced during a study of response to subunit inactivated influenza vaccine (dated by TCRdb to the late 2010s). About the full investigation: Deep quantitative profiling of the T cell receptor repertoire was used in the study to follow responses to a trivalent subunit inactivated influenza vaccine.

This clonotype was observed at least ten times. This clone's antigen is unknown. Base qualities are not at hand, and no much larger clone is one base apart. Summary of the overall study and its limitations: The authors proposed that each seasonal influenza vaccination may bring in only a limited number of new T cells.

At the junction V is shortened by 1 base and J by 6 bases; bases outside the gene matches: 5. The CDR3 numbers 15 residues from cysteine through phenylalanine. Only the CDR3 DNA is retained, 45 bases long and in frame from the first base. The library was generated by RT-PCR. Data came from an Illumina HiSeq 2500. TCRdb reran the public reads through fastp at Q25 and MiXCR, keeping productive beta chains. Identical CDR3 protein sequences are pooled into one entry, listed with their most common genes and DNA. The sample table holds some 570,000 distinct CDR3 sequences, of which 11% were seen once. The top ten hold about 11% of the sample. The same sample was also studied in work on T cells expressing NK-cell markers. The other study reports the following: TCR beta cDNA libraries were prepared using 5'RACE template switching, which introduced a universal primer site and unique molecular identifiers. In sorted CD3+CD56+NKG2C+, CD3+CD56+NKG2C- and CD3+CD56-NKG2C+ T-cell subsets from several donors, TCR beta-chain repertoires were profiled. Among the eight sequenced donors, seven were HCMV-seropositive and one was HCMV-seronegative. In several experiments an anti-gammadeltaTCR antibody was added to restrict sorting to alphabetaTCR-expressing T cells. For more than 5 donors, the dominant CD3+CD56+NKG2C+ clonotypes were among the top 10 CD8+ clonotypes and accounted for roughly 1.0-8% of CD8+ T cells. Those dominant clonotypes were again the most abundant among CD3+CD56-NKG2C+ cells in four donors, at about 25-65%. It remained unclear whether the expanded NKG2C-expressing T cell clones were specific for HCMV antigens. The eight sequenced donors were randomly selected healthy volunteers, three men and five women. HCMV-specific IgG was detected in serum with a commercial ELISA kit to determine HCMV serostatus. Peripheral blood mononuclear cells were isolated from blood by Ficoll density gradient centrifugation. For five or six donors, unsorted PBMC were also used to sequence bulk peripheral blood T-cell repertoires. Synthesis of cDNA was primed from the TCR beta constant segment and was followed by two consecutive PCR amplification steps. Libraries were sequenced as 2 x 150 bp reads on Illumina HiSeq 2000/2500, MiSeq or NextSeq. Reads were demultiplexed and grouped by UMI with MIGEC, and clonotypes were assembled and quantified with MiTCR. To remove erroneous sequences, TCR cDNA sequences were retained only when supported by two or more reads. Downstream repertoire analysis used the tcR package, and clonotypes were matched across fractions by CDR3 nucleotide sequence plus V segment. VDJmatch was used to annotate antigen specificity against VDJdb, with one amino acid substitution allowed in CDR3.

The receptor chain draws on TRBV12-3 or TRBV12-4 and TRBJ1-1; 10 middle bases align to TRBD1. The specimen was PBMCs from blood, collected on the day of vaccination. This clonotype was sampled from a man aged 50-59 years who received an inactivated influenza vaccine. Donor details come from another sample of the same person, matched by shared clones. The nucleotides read TGTGCCAGCAGTTTAGTCGGGACAGGGGCCGCTGAAGCTTTCTTT. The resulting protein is CASSLVGTGAAEAFF.